Ten or more counts support the clone carrying this TCR beta chain. No antigen is known for it. CDR1 and CDR2 from the germline V gene are MNHGY and SVAAGI. Trimming removed 7 bases from V and 6 bases from J; junction bases left unmatched: 11. This CDR3 is built from 15 residues. These data are taken from a study of identical twins. Findings of the study overall: Twin-shared out-of-frame alpha sequences were enriched for low generation probability. Insertions were reduced in abundant cord blood beta clonotypes but not in memory repertoires.

Everyone who gave samples was a healthy Caucasian. A universal primer site was added by template switching, and unique molecular identifiers were carried by the cDNA. One entry per CDR3 protein results from TCRdb running MiXCR on the 5' RACE reads. Among hundreds of thousands of distinct CDR3 sequences listed, around 8.6% were seen once. These data also formed part of another study, on yellow fever vaccine responses in identical twins.

The sample consisted of PBMCs. The rearrangement joins TRBV6-9 to TRBJ2-7; the match to TRBD1 covers 11 bases. The sequence was collected from a young woman in good health. In DNA form, the CDR3 reads TGTGCCAGCAATTTCGGGCCGGACAGGGGGCCCGAGCAGTACTTC. Translation: CASNFGPDRGPEQYF.